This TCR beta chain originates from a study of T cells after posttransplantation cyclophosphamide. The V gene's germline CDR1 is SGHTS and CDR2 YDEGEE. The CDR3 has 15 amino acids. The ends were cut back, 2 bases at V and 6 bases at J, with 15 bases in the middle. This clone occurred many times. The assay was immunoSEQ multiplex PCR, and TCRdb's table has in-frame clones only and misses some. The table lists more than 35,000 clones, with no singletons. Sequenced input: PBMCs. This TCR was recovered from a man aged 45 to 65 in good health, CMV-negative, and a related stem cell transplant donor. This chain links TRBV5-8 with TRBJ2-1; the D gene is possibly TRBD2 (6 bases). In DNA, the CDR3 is TGTGCCAGCAGCTTACCTGGAAGCGGGCCCAATGAGCAGTTCTTC. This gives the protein CASSLPGSGPNEQFF.